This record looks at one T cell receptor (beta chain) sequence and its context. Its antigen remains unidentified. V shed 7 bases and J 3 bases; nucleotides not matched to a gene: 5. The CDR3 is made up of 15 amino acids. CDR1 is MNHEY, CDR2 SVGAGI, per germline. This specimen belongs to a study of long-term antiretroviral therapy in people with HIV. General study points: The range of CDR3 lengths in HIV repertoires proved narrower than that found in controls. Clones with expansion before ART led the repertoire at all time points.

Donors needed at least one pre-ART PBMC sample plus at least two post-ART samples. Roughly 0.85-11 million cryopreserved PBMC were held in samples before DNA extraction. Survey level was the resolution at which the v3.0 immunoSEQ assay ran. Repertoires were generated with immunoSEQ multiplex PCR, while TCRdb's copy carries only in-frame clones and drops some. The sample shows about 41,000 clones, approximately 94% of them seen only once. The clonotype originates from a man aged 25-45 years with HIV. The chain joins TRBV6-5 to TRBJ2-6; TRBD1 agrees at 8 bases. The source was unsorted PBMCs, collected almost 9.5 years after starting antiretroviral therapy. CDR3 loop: CASNPGGFGANVLTF. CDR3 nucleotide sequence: TGTGCCAGCAATCCAGGGGGCTTTGGGGCCAACGTCCTGACTTTC.